These 29 T cell receptor beta chains originate from one sample sequenced in a study of cytomegalovirus exposure and HLA in healthy donors. A multiplex PCR was run with 60 Vbeta primers and 13 Jbeta primers. The method was immunoSEQ multiplex PCR; TCRdb's version includes in-frame clones alone and lacks a portion of them. The table shows 90,000 to 100,000 clones, with over 60% occurring only once. The sequenced sample was PBMCs. These receptors came from a boy aged 5-17 years in good health and CMV-seropositive.

The chain is built from TRBV6-1 and TRBJ1-1; the D is unclear. From germline, CDR1 is MNHNS and CDR2 SASEGT. This CDR3 is 12 amino acids long. Trimming removed 4 bases at V and 5 bases at J, with 8 bases between. The CDR3 sequence: CASSVRVTEAFF. In DNA form, the CDR3 reads TGTGCCAGCAGTGTCCGGGTGACTGAAGCTTTCTTT.

The rearrangement uses TRBV30 and TRBJ1-4; D call uncertain. CDR1 is GTSNPN, CDR2 SVGIG, per germline (reference sequence). With 5 bases removed from V and 2 bases from J, the gap between germline ends came to 12 bases. The CDR3 loop spans 14 amino acids. The CDR3 spells CAWGTGGTNEKLFF. The CDR3 DNA reads as TGTGCCTGGGGCACGGGAGGTACTAATGAAAAACTGTTTTTT.

With regard to this clone: This CDR3 is also generated by other DNA sequences in the sample. V is TRBV6-6 and J is TRBJ2-5; D is ambiguous. Trimming took 2 bases from V and 5 from J, leaving 3 bases between them. Per germline, CDR1 MNHNY and CDR2 SVGAGI (reference sequence). The CDR3 runs to 11 residues. The chain's CDR3 is CASSYRETQYF. The CDR3 DNA reads TGTGCCAGCAGTTACCGGGAGACCCAGTACTTC.

This chain joins TRBV10-2 and TRBJ1-6; 8 nucleotides agree with TRBD1. The V gene's germline CDR1 is WSHSY and CDR2 SAAADI. J lost 7 bases, V lost 6 bases, and 8 bases had no gene match. CDR3 length equals 15 residues. The DNA for the CDR3 is TGCGCCAGCAGACCCAGTGGACAGGGCAATTCACCCCTCCACTTT. Translating it yields CASRPSGQGNSPLHF.

V is TRBV20-1 and J is TRBJ1-2; D unclear. CDR1 is DFQATT, CDR2 SNEGSKA, per germline (reference sequence). This CDR3 contains 11 residues. Trimming stripped 0 bases from V and 8 bases from J, with 7 bases between. CDR3 residues: CSARDGRGYTF. DNA of the CDR3: TGCAGTGCTAGAGATGGGCGCGGCTACACCTTC.

The CDR3 loop is CASSPNRGGEAFF. The CDR3 nucleotides are TGTGCCAGCAGTCCAAACAGAGGGGGTGAAGCTTTCTTT. The rearrangement links TRBV27 to TRBJ1-1; D is perhaps TRBD1 (6 bases). The CDR3 extends over 13 amino acids. The germline gives CDR1 MNHEY, CDR2 SMNVEV (reference sequence). The V and J ends lost 5 bases and 7 bases respectively, with 14 bases between them.

This clone has a handful of counts. V and J are TRBV7-2 and TRBJ2-3, with a possible D match to TRBD2 (5 bases). CDR1 is SGHTA and CDR2 is FQGNSA in the germline V gene. Trimming cost V 2 bases and J 4 bases, with 16 bases left between them. The CDR3 sequence is 16 residues long. The CDR3, as DNA: TGTGCCAGCAGCTTATACTACGGTCTAGCTGCAGATACGCAGTATTTT. This codes for CASSLYYGLAADTQYF. Together with reference TRBV7-2 and TRBJ2-3, the CDR3 gives the full variable domain: GAGVSQSPSNKVTEKGKDVELRCDPISGHTALYWYRQSLGQGLEFLIYFQGNSAPDKSGLPSDRFSAERTGGSVSTLTIQRTQQEDSAVYLCASSLYYGLAADTQYFGPGTRLTVL.

J is TRBJ2-6 and V is TRBV5-8, with 8 nucleotides matching TRBD1. The junction had 6 bases not matched to a gene; V was cut back by 4 bases and J by 0 bases. Germline CDR1 and CDR2: SGHTS and YDEGEE. CDR3 length equals 17 residues. CDR3 sequence reads: CASSEGQGYSGANVLTF. The CDR3 nucleotides read TGTGCCAGCAGCGAAGGACAGGGATACTCTGGGGCCAACGTCCTGACTTTC. The whole variable domain, remainder taken from reference TRBV5-8 and TRBJ2-6, is EAGVTQSPTHLIKTRGQQATLRCSPISGHTSVYWYQQALGLGLQFLLWYDEGEERNRGNFPPRFSGRQFPNYSSELNVNALELEDSALYLCASSEGQGYSGANVLTFGAGSRLTVL.

This clone showed up just a few times. A read error may produce the germline difference seen at one junction end. The chain has TRBV2 and TRBJ2-6; TRBD2 matches at 7 bases. Germline CDR1 is SNHLY and CDR2 is FYNNEI. There are 19 residues in the CDR3. The CDR3 DNA is TGTGCCAGCAGTGAAGTCTTTCCAGCGGGGATCTCTGGGGCCAACGTCCTGCCTTTC. Residues: CASSEVFPAGISGANVLPF. The whole variable domain, remainder taken from reference TRBV2 and TRBJ2-6, is EPEVTQTPSHQVTQMGQEVILRCVPISNHLYFYWYRQILGQKVEFLVSFYNNEISEKSEIFDDQFSVERPDGSNFTLKIRSTKLEDSAMYFCASSEVFPAGISGANVLPFGAGSRLTVL.

A few counts support this clone. The chain has TRBV5-1 and TRBJ1-4, with D uncertain. The germline V and J ends were trimmed by 0 bases and 6 bases, with 15 bases remaining between them. This CDR3 has 16 amino acids. Germline CDR1 SGHRS, CDR2 YFSETQ. The CDR3: CASSLGVSHRDEKLFF. The CDR3 region has the DNA TGCGCCAGCAGCTTGGGGGTATCCCACAGAGATGAAAAACTGTTTTTT.

The sample holds a few counts of this clone. The chain uses TRBV10-1 and TRBJ2-7; D gene ambiguous. Trimming cost V 3 bases and J 2 bases, with 8 bases left between them. Germline CDR1 and CDR2: WNHNN and SYGVQD (reference sequence). The CDR3 loop spans 13 amino acids. CDR3 protein: CASSDPATYEQYF. In DNA form, the CDR3 reads TGCGCCAGCAGTGACCCTGCGACCTACGAGCAGTACTTC.

The table lists this clone with a few counts. This chain uses TRBV19 with TRBJ2-1, with D uncertain. There are 14 residues in the CDR3. V was cut by 5 bases and J by 4 bases, with 12 bases left in between. Germline values: CDR1 LNHDA, CDR2 SQIVND (reference sequence). Here the CDR3 reads CASSGGLRYNEQFF. DNA of the CDR3: TGTGCCAGTAGTGGTGGGCTACGATACAATGAGCAGTTCTTC.

The chain has TRBV5-1 and TRBJ2-1, with D perhaps TRBD1 (6 bases). CDR1 is SGHRS, CDR2 YFSETQ, per germline. The CDR3 is 14 residues long. Trimming shortened V by 0 bases and J by 5 bases, and 9 bases separated the two germline ends. The CDR3 DNA sequence: TGCGCCAGCAGCTTGGTGTGGACAGACAATGAGCAGTTCTTC. It codes for CASSLVWTDNEQFF. The variable domain in full, with the rest retrieved from reference TRBV5-1 and TRBJ2-1, is KAGVTQTPRYLIKTRGQQVTLSCSPISGHRSVSWYQQTPGQGLQFLFEYFSETQRNKGNFPGRFSGRQFSNSRSEMNVSTLELGDSALYLCASSLVWTDNEQFFGPGTRLTVL.

In this sample, this clone turned up a few times. The chain employs TRBV6-5 and TRBJ2-3; D is unclear. CDR1 and CDR2 (germline): MNHEY, SVGAGI. This CDR3 is built from 11 residues. Trimming removed 7 bases from V and 6 bases from J, with 8 bases in between. In DNA form, the CDR3 reads TGTGCCAGCACCCTCGCGGATACGCAGTATTTT. Encoded protein: CASTLADTQYF.

V usage is TRBV30 and J usage is TRBJ2-3; a weak D match, TRBD2 (6 bases). The CDR3 length is 14 residues. Germline loops: CDR1 GTSNPN, CDR2 SVGIG (reference sequence). The V gene lost 1 base and the J gene lost 3 bases, with 11 bases spanning the gap. CDR3 in amino acids: CAWSARGWTDTQYF. For the CDR3, the DNA is TGTGCCTGGAGTGCGCGGGGATGGACAGATACGCAGTATTTT. Based on the CDR3 plus reference TRBV30 and TRBJ2-3, the full variable domain is SQTIHQWPATLVQPVGSPLSLECTVEGTSNPNLYWYRQAAGRGLQLLFYSVGIGQISSEVPQNLSASRPQDRQFILSSKKLLLSDSGFYLCAWSARGWTDTQYFGPGTRLTVL.

The rearrangement uses TRBV14 and TRBJ2-7; TRBD1 matches at 9 bases. V shed 0 bases, J shed 2 bases, and the junction held 2 bases outside the gene matches. The CDR3 totals 15 residues. Germline V gene lookup returns CDR1 SGHDN and CDR2 FVKESK. The CDR3 DNA sequence: TGTGCCAGCAGCCAAGAGGGGACAGGGCCCTACGAGCAGTACTTC. It codes for CASSQEGTGPYEQYF. Together with reference TRBV14 and TRBJ2-7, the CDR3 gives the full variable domain: EAGVTQFPSHSVIEKGQTVTLRCDPISGHDNLYWYRRVMGKEIKFLLHFVKESKQDESGMPNNRFLAERTGGTYSTLKVQPAELEDSGVYFCASSQEGTGPYEQYFGPGTRLTVT.

This clone came up a few times. The V and J genes are TRBV2 and TRBJ1-1; TRBD1 matches at 11 bases. The CDR3 loop spans 15 amino acids. V lost 5 bases, J lost 6 bases, and 8 bases stayed unmatched. CDR1 and CDR2 from the germline V gene are SNHLY and FYNNEI. The CDR3 region has the DNA TGTGCCAGCAGTCCCGGGACAGGGGGATTCGCTGAAGCTTTCTTT. This codes for CASSPGTGGFAEAFF.

This clone was counted only a few times. The V call is TRBV7-2, the J call TRBJ2-5; possibly TRBD1 for D (5 bases). Germline assignment: CDR1 SGHTA and CDR2 FQGNSA. The CDR3 length is 13 residues. V dropped 3 bases and J dropped 4 bases, with 9 bases sitting between them. The CDR3 bases are TGTGCCAGCAGCTTCCAGGGAAGAGAGACCCAGTACTTC. Its translation is CASSFQGRETQYF.

The chain employs TRBV5-6 and TRBJ2-7, with TRBD2 matching 10 bases. CDR3 size: 15 residues. The ends lost 2 bases at V and 3 bases at J; junction bases unmatched: 5. Germline V gives CDR1 SGHDT, CDR2 YYEEEE. CDR3 in amino acids: CASSFRTSGVYEQYF. In nucleotides, the CDR3 is TGTGCCAGCAGCTTCCGGACTAGCGGAGTCTACGAGCAGTACTTC.

V is TRBV19 and J is TRBJ1-1; 10 bases map to TRBD1. CDR1 and CDR2 (germline): LNHDA, SQIVND (reference sequence). This CDR3 has 14 amino acids. The V segment lost 6 bases and the J segment 0 bases; nucleotides outside the gene matches: 1. The CDR3 DNA is TGTGCCAGTAGGGACAGGGGGATGAACACTGAAGCTTTCTTT. Its translation is CASRDRGMNTEAFF.

This sequence joins TRBV6-5 and TRBJ1-1; D might be TRBD1 (6 bases). The CDR3 is 11 amino acids. V shed 6 bases and J shed 10 bases, with 12 bases lying between them. Germline CDR1 is MNHEY and CDR2 is SVGAGI. The CDR3 nucleotides read TGTGCCAGCAGCACTGGACAGTTAGCTTTCTTT. Its translation is CASSTGQLAFF.

The chain joins TRBV7-9 to TRBJ2-1; D possibly corresponds to TRBD2 (5 bases). V gave up 1 base and J gave up 0 bases, with 13 bases separating them. Per germline, CDR1 SEHNR and CDR2 FQNEAQ (reference sequence). The CDR3 loop spans 17 amino acids. CDR3: CASSLVQRSSSYNEQFF. The CDR3 region has the DNA TGTGCCAGCAGCTTAGTCCAGCGGAGCAGCTCCTACAATGAGCAGTTCTTC.

The chain has TRBV7-9 and TRBJ1-2; no reliable D call. V was shortened by 7 bases and J by 11 bases, with 20 bases between the two germline ends. This CDR3 region has 13 residues. Per germline, CDR1 SEHNR and CDR2 FQNEAQ (reference sequence). The CDR3 protein is CASIYGPEGGYTF. Written as DNA, the CDR3 is TGTGCCAGCATCTACGGGCCAGAGGGTGGGTACACCTTC.

In its sample, this clone was seen a few times. This chain links TRBV18 with TRBJ2-6; 10 bases align to TRBD1. V gave up 6 bases and J gave up 2 bases; unmatched junction bases: 10. The CDR3 covers 18 residues. Germline V gene lookup returns CDR1 KGHSH and CDR2 LQKENI. The CDR3: CASSPTRGTGAGANVLTF. Written as DNA, the CDR3 is TGTGCCAGCTCCCCAACCCGCGGGACAGGGGCTGGGGCCAACGTCCTGACTTTC.

This clone was found a few times. The rearrangement joins TRBV18 to TRBJ1-1; unclear D gene. The CDR3 contains 11 residues. The V gene lost 3 bases and the J gene lost 4 bases, with 3 bases spanning the gap. Germline V lookup: CDR1 KGHSH, CDR2 LQKENI. The CDR3 sequence: CASSPATEAFF. The CDR3 nucleotides are TGTGCCAGCTCACCGGCCACTGAAGCTTTCTTT. Filled out from reference TRBV18 and TRBJ1-1, the complete variable domain reads NAGVMQNPRHLVRRRGQEARLRCSPMKGHSHVYWYRQLPEEGLKFMVYLQKENIIDESGMPKERFSAEFPKEGPSILRIQQVVRGDSAAYFCASSPATEAFFGQGTRLTVV.

V and J are TRBV4-1 and TRBJ2-7, with a weak D call TRBD1 (6 bases). Germline V gene data show CDR1 as MGHRA and CDR2 as YSYEKL. The CDR3 is made up of 15 amino acids. Trimming cost V 3 bases and J 5 bases, with 17 bases left between them. Written as DNA, the CDR3 is TGCGCCAGCAGCCATCCGAACAGGGTTTGGGACGAGCAGTACTTC. It yields the protein CASSHPNRVWDEQYF.

The chain recombines TRBV5-1 with TRBJ2-6; D gene ambiguous. The length of the CDR3 is 15 residues. V shed 0 bases and J shed 4 bases, with 8 bases lying between them. The V gene's germline CDR1 is SGHRS and CDR2 YFSETQ. DNA for the CDR3: TGCGCCAGCAGCTTGGATATCCCCGGGGCCAACGTCCTGACTTTC. It is translated as CASSLDIPGANVLTF.

This clone is a singleton in its sample. V usage is TRBV6-6 and J usage is TRBJ2-7; 7 bases are a match to TRBD2. This CDR3 has 14 residues. V dropped 4 bases and J dropped 2; count of bases not matched to a gene: 5. Germline-derived CDR1 and CDR2 are MNHNY and SVGAGI (reference sequence). The CDR3 DNA follows: TGTGCCAGCAGTTTCCTAGCGGATACCTACGAGCAGTACTTC. Its protein is CASSFLADTYEQYF.

The V and J genes are TRBV14 and TRBJ2-7; TRBD1 matches at 8 bases. CDR1 and CDR2 from the germline V gene are SGHDN and FVKESK. This CDR3 is 15 amino acids long. V lost 1 base, J lost 4 bases, and 6 bases stayed unmatched. The DNA of the CDR3 is TGTGCCAGCAGCCAAGGGACAGGGCAATTATACGAGCAGTACTTC. It yields the protein CASSQGTGQLYEQYF.